This TCR beta chain derives from a study of control samples from healthy donors and cancer patients. Germline-derived CDR1 and CDR2 are MNHEY and SVGAGI. V was shortened by 7 bases and J by 4 bases, with 10 bases between the two germline ends. The CDR3 covers 13 residues. Some clones are missing from TCRdb's copy, which holds only in-frame ones; the method was immunoSEQ multiplex PCR. The sample consists of 95,000 to 130,000 clones, 85% to 95% of them appearing once. The chain employs TRBV6-5 and TRBJ1-4; D remains ambiguous. The receptor comes from a man aged 25 to 40 in good health. Sequenced input: blood. This CDR3 is CASIGQLNEKLFF. CDR3 sequence (DNA): TGTGCCAGCATTGGGCAGCTTAATGAAAAACTGTTTTTT.